The T cell receptor (beta chain) described here comes from a study of blood T cell repertoires in COVID-19. Study as a whole: PBMCs, B-cell-depleted T cells, or T cells provided the cDNA or gDNA that made up the material.

The table came from immunoSEQ multiplex PCR; TCRdb's copy has only in-frame clones and leaves some out. The repertoire holds about 240,000 clones, with roughly four fifths as singletons. The V and J ends lost 10 bases and 5 bases, in that order; junction bases with no gene match: 7. The CDR3 is 13 amino acids. Germline-derived CDR1 and CDR2 are ENHRY and SYGVKD. The sample consisted of peripheral blood. The TCR sequence derives from a woman aged 55-69 years with active or convalescent COVID-19. The J gene is TRBJ2-5, the V gene TRBV10-3; 10 nucleotides match TRBD2. In nucleotides, the CDR3 is TGTGCCACCGGGACTAGCGAGGGGGAGACCCAGTACTTC. It specifies CATGTSEGETQYF.